Listed here are 14 T cell receptor beta chains from one sample, sequenced in a study of cytomegalovirus exposure and HLA in healthy donors (dated by TCRdb to between 2016 and 2019). Library construction relied on the immunoSEQ multiplex PCR assay. For the multiplex PCR, a mixture combining 60 forward primers for TCR Vbeta segments and 13 reverse primers for TCR Jbeta segments was used. TCRdb holds this immuneACCESS table with in-frame rearrangements only. Some clones are missing; in checked studies, unresolved V genes explain under half, and the rest has no known cause. The sample records roughly 100,000 clones, 70% of which are singletons. The ten most abundant clones make up under 13% of the sample. Material for sequencing was PBMCs. The receptors stem from a man aged 35 to 55 in good health and CMV-seropositive.

The chain joins TRBV9 to TRBJ2-1; D is ambiguous. CDR1 and CDR2 (germline): SGDLS, YYNGEE. The CDR3 is 15 residues long. V was cut by 4 bases and J by 0 bases, with 11 bases left in between. CDR3 nucleotides: TGTGCCAGCAGCCCCATGCACAACTCCTACAATGAGCAGTTCTTC. Translation gives CASSPMHNSYNEQFF.

V is TRBV7-2 and J is TRBJ1-2; D is ambiguous. The V gene lost 1 base and the J gene lost 5 bases, with 11 bases spanning the gap. The CDR3 has 14 residues. The V gene's germline CDR1 is SGHTA and CDR2 FQGNSA. The CDR3 sequence: CASSLGAGGYGYTF. CDR3 sequence (DNA): TGTGCCAGCAGCTTAGGAGCGGGCGGTTATGGCTACACCTTC.

V and J are TRBV5-6 and TRBJ1-5, with 8 bases identical to TRBD1. The CDR3 consists of 16 residues. Germline CDR1 and CDR2: SGHDT and YYEEEE. J lost 0 bases, V lost 2 bases, and 4 bases had no gene match. The CDR3 protein is CASSFQGAHSNQPQHF. The CDR3 DNA is TGTGCCAGCAGCTTTCAGGGGGCCCATAGCAATCAGCCCCAGCATTTT.

The chain carries TRBV6-5 and TRBJ2-5; 8 bases are a match to TRBD1. The CDR3 totals 15 residues. Germline V CDR1 and CDR2: MNHEY, SVGAGI. J lost 1 base, V lost 5 bases, and 6 bases had no gene match. CDR3 bases: TGTGCCAGCAGTCGGACAGGGACTCTCCAAGAGACCCAGTACTTC. This codes for CASSRTGTLQETQYF.

This clone showed up just a few times. V gene TRBV6-6 combines with J gene TRBJ1-2; D possibly corresponds to TRBD1 (5 bases). V lost 7 bases and J 6 bases, leaving 15 bases between the germline ends. There are 13 residues in the CDR3. Per the germline V gene, CDR1 is MNHNY and CDR2 is SVGAGI (reference sequence). The CDR3 DNA is TGTGCCAGCACCCCCTCCTCGGGGGATGGCTACACCTTC. This translates into CASTPSSGDGYTF.

The chain carries TRBV6-1 and TRBJ2-7; 9 nucleotides agree with TRBD2. J was trimmed by 1 base and V by 2 bases; bases with no gene match: 9. This CDR3 spans 17 amino acids. CDR1 is MNHNS, CDR2 SASEGT, per germline. The CDR3 loop is CASSEPNEREESYEQYV. The CDR3 DNA reads as TGTGCCAGCAGTGAACCCAATGAGCGGGAGGAATCCTACGAGCAGTACGTC.

The chain carries TRBV5-1 and TRBJ1-2, with 12 bases lining up with TRBD1. Germline values: CDR1 SGHRS, CDR2 YFSETQ. There are 15 residues in the CDR3. Losses at the gene ends were 3 bases for V and 8 bases for J; bases not matched to a gene: 8. The CDR3 DNA is TGCGCCAGCAGCTGGGGGACAGGGGGCGTTTCGGGCTACACCTTC. Its protein is CASSWGTGGVSGYTF.

The count of this clone is one. The chain joins TRBV7-6 to TRBJ2-7, with D possibly TRBD2 on 7 matching bases. V dropped 3 bases and J dropped 0 bases, with 15 bases sitting between them. The CDR3 is made up of 16 amino acids. CDR1 is SGHVS and CDR2 is FNYEAQ in the germline V gene. CDR3 region: CASSFAGGGPSYEQYF. CDR3 DNA: TGTGCCAGCAGCTTTGCTGGGGGGGGCCCCTCCTACGAGCAGTACTTC.

The chain recombines TRBV28 with TRBJ2-3; 10 bases fit TRBD1. CDR3 size: 16 residues. V lost 5 bases, J lost 3 bases, and 8 bases stayed unmatched. CDR1 MDHEN and CDR2 SYDVKM come from the germline V gene. The CDR3 bases are TGTGCCAGCAGTCCACGGACAGGGGGAAGGACAGATACGCAGTATTTT. Protein: CASSPRTGGRTDTQYF.

The DNA for the CDR3 is TGTGCCAGCAGTGGGAGGGACAGCATCTACGAGCAGTACTTC. Translating gives CASSGRDSIYEQYF. The rearrangement uses TRBV6-1 and TRBJ2-7; D perhaps matches TRBD1 (7 bases). Germline V gives CDR1 MNHNS, CDR2 SASEGT. This CDR3 contains 14 residues. The V end lost 4 bases, the J end lost 3 bases, and 13 bases lay between the germline ends.

This chain joins TRBV7-9 and TRBJ2-7; TRBD1 is a possible D gene (6 bases). V shed 5 bases and J shed 3 bases, with 11 bases lying between them. Germline V gene lookup returns CDR1 SEHNR and CDR2 FQNEAQ (reference sequence). The CDR3 consists of 13 residues. The CDR3 DNA follows: TGTGCCAGCAGCCCAAGGACAGTCTACGAGCAGTACGTC. It yields the protein CASSPRTVYEQYV.

V usage is TRBV2 and J usage is TRBJ2-5; 13 bases match TRBD2. Germline V gene data show CDR1 as SNHLY and CDR2 as FYNNEI. CDR3 length: 19 amino acids. J gave up 0 bases and V 3 bases, and 10 bases lay outside the gene matches. The CDR3 reads CASSEPGLAGVLYQETQYF. In nucleotides, the CDR3 is TGTGCCAGCAGTGAGCCCGGACTAGCGGGAGTTTTGTACCAAGAGACCCAGTACTTC.

The chain couples TRBV9 to TRBJ1-1; possible D gene TRBD1, 6 bases. V was trimmed by 3 bases and J by 3 bases, leaving 9 bases between them. Germline V CDR1 and CDR2: SGDLS, YYNGEE. The CDR3 is 13 residues long. CDR3 sequence: CASSARGYTEAFF. The CDR3 DNA sequence: TGTGCCAGCAGCGCAAGGGGGTACACTGAAGCTTTCTTT. Full variable domain (remainder filled in from reference TRBV9 and TRBJ1-1): DSGVTQTPKHLITATGQRVTLRCSPRSGDLSVYWYQQSLDQGLQFLIQYYNGEERAKGNILERFSAQQFPDLHSELNLSSLELGDSALYFCASSARGYTEAFFGQGTRLTVV.

This clone has just a few counts. The V call is TRBV10-1, the J call TRBJ2-3, with 9 bases identical to TRBD2. Per the germline V gene, CDR1 is WNHNN and CDR2 is SYGVQD (reference sequence). CDR3 length equals 15 residues. With V trimmed by 4 bases and J by 6 bases, 8 bases remained unmatched. The CDR3 nucleotides are TGCGCCAGCAGTGTCGCAGCGGGAGGAGGGGATACGCAGTATTTT. It specifies CASSVAAGGGDTQYF.